In its sample, the clone carrying this TCR beta chain was seen a few times. The CDR3 extends over 15 amino acids. Germline assignment: CDR1 SGHVS and CDR2 FNYEAQ. With 2 bases clipped from V and 6 bases from J, the junction kept 7 bases outside the gene matches. These data are taken from a study of blood T cells in healthy people across ages. A second PCR, run for roughly 7 to 12 cycles, used a sample-barcoded 5' primer plus a J-beta primer mix. TCRdb independently ran MiXCR on the 5' RACE reads; one entry per CDR3 protein. The sample consists of almost 550,000 distinct CDR3 sequences, less than 25% of them appearing once. The sample was also linked to a second study, of T cells of mothers and their children. That publication notes: Among related mother-child pairs, overlap was slightly higher than in unrelated pairs, though not significantly.

The source of this sequence is a boy younger than 18 in good health. The V call is TRBV7-6, the J call TRBJ2-3; 8 bases agree with TRBD2. The sample comprised blood. The CDR3 region is CASSLSAGGMDTQYF. CDR3 coding DNA: TGTGCCAGCAGCTTATCCGCGGGAGGCATGGATACGCAGTATTTT.